The clone carrying this TCR beta chain was picked up a small number of times. Its matching antigen is unknown. This entry comes from a study of beta chain features in type 1 diabetes. Overall study findings and caveats: Type 1 diabetes patients had fewer VDJ junction insertions and more deletions.

Losses at the gene ends were 0 bases for V and 0 bases for J; bases not matched to a gene: 5. The germline CDR1 and CDR2 sequences are SGHNT and YYREEE (reference sequence). The CDR3 sequence is 17 residues long. Sequenced material consisted of expressed TCRB transcripts (all of the isolated RNA was reverse transcribed). Data came from immunoSEQ multiplex PCR; TCRdb stores just in-frame clones and leaves some out. This table holds about 230,000 clones, 9.6% found once. The TCR sequence derives from a woman younger than 35 in good health. The chain couples TRBV5-4 to TRBJ2-7; 11 nucleotides agree with TRBD2. Sequencing was performed on naive CD4+ T cells from blood. In DNA, the CDR3 is TGTGCCAGCAGCTTGGGGGGACTAGCGGATTACTCCTACGAGCAGTACTTC. Translating it yields CASSLGGLADYSYEQYF.